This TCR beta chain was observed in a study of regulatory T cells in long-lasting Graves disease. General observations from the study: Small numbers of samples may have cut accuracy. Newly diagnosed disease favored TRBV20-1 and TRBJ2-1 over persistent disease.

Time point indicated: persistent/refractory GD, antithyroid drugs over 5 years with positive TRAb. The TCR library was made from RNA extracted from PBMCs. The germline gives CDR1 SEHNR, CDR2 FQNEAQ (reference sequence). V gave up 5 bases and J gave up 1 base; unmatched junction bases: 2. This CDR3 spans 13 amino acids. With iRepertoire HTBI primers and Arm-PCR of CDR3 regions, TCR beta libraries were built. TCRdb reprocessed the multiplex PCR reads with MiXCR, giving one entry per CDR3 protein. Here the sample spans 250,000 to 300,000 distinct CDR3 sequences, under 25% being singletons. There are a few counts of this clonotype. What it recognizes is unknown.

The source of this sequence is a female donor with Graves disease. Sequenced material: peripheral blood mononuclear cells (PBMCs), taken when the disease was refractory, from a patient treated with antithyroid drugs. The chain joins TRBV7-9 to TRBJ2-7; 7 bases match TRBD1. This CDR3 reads CASSGTESYEQYF. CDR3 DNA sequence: TGTGCCAGCAGCGGGACAGAATCCTACGAGCAGTACTTC.